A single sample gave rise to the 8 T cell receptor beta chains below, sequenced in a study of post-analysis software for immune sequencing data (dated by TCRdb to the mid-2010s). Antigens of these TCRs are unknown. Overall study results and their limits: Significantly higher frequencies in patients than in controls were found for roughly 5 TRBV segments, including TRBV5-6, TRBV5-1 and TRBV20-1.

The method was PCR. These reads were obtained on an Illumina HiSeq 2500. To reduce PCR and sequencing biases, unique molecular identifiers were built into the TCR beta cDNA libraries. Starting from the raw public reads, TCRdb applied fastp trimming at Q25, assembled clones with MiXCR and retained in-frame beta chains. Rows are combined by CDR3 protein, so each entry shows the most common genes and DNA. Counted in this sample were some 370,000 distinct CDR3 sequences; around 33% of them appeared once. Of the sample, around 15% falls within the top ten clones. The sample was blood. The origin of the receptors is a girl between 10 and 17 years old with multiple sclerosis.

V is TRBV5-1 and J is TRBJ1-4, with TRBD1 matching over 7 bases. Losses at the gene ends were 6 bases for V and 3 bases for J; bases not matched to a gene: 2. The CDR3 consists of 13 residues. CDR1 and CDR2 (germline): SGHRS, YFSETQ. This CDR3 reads CASKTGSNEKLFF. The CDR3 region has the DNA TGCGCCAGCAAGACAGGGTCTAATGAAAAACTGTTTTTT.

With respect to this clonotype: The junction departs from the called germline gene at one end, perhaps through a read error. CDR3 in amino acids: CASSLPSGGVTDTQYF. CDR3 sequence (DNA): TGTGCTAGCAGCTTACCGAGCGGGGGGGTCACAGATACGCAGTATTTT. The V call is TRBV7-7, the J call TRBJ2-3, with TRBD2 identical over 10 bases. CDR3 length: 16 amino acids. Germline CDR1 reads SSHAT; CDR2 reads FNYEAQ (reference sequence).

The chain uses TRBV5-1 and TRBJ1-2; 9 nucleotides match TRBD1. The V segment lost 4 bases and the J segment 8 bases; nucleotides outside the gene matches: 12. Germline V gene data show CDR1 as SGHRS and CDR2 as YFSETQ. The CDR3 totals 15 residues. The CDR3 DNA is TGCGCCAGCAGCCCATGGACAGGGGAAACTATGGGCTACACCTTC. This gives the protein CASSPWTGETMGYTF. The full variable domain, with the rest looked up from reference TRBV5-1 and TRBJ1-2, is KAGVTQTPRYLIKTRGQQVTLSCSPISGHRSVSWYQQTPGQGLQFLFEYFSETQRNKGNFPGRFSGRQFSNSRSEMNVSTLELGDSALYLCASSPWTGETMGYTFGSGTRLTVV.

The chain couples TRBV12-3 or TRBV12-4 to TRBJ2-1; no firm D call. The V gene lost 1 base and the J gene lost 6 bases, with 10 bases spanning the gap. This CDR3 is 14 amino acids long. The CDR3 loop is CASSLVSATNEQFF. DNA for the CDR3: TGTGCCAGCAGTTTAGTGTCGGCCACCAATGAGCAGTTCTTC.

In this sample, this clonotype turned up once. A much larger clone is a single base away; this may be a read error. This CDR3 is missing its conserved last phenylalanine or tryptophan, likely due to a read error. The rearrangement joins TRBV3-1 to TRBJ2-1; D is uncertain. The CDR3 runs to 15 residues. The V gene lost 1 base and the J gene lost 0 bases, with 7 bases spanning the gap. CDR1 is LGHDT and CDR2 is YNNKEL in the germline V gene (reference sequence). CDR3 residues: CASSQVYSSYNEQFL. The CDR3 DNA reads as TGTGCCAGCAGCCAAGTATACAGCTCCTACAATGAGCAGTTCTTA.

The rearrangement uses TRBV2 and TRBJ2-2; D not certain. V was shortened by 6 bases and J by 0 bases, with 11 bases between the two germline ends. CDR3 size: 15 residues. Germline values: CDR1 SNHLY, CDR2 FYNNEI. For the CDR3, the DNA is TGTGCCAGCAGGGAGACCAGCACGAACACCGGGGAGCTGTTTTTT. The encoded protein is CASRETSTNTGELFF.

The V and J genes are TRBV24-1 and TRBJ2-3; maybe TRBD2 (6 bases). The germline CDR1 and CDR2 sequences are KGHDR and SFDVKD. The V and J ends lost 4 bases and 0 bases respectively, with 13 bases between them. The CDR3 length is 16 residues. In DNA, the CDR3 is TGTGCCACCAGTGACCCTCGGGGGACCAGCACAGATACGCAGTATTTT. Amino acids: CATSDPRGTSTDTQYF.

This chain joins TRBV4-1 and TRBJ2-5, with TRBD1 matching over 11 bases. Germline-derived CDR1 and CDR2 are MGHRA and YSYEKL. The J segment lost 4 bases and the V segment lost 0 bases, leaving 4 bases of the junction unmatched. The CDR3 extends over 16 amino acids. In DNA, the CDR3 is TGCGCCAGCAGCCAAGATCTAGGGACAGGGGGAGAGACCCAGTACTTC. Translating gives CASSQDLGTGGETQYF.